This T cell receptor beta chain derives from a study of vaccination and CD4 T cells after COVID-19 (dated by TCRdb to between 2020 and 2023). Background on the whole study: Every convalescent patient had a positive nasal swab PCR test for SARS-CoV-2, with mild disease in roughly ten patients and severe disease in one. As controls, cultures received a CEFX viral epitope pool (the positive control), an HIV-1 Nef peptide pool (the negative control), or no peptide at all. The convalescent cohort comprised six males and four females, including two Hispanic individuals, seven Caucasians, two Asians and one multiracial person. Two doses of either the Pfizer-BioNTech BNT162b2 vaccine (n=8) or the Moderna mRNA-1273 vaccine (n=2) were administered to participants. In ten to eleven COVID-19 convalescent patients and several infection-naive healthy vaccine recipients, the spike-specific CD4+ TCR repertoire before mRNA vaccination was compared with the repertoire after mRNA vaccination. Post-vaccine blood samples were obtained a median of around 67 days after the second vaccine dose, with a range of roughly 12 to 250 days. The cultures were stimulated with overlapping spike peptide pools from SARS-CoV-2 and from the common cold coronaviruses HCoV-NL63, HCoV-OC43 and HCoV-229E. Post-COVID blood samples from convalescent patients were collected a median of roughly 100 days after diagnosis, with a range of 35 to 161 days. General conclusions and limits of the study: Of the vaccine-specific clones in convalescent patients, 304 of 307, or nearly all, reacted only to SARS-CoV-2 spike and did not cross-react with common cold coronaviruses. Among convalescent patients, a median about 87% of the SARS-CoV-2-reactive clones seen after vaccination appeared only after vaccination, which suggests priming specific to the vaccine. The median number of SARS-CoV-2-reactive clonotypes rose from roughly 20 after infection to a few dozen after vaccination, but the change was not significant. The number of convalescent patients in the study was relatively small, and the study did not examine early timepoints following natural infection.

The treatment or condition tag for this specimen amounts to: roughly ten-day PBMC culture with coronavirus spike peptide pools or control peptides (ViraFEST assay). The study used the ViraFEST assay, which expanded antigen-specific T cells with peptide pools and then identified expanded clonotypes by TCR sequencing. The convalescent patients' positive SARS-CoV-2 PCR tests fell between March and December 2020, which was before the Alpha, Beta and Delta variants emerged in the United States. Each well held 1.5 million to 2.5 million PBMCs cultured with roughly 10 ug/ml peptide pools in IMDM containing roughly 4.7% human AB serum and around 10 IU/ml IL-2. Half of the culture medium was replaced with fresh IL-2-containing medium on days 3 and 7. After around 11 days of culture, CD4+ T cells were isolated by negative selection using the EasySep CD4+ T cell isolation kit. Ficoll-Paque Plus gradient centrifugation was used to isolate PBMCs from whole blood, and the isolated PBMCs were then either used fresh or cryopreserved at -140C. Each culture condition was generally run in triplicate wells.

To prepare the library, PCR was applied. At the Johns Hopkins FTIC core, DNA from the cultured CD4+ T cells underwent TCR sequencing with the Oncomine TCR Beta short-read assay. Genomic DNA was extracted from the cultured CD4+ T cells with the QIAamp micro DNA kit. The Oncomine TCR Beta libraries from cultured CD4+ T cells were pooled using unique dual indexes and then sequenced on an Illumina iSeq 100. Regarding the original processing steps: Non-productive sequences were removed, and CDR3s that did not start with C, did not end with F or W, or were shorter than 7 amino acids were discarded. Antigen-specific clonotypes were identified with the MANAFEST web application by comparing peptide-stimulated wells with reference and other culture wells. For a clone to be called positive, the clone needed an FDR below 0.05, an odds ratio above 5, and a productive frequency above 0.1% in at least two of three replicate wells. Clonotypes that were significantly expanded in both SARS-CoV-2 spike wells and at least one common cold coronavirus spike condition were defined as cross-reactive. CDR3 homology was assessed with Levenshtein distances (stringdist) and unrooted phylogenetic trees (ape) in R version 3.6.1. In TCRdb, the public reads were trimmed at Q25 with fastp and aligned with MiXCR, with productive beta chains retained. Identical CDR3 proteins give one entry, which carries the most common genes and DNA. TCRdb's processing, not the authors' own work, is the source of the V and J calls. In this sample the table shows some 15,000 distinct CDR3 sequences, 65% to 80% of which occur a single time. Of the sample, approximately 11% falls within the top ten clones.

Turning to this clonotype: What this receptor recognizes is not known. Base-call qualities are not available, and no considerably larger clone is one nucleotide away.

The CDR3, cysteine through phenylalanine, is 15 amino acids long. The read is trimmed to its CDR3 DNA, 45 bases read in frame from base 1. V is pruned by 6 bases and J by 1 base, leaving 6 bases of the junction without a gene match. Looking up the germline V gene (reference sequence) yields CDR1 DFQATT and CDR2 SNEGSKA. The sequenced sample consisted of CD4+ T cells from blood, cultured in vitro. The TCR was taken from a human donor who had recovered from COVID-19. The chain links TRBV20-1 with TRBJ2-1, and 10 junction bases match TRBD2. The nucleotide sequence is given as TGCAGTGCCTCTAGCGGGAGTTTATCCTACAATGAGCAGTTCTTC. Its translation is CSASSGSLSYNEQFF.